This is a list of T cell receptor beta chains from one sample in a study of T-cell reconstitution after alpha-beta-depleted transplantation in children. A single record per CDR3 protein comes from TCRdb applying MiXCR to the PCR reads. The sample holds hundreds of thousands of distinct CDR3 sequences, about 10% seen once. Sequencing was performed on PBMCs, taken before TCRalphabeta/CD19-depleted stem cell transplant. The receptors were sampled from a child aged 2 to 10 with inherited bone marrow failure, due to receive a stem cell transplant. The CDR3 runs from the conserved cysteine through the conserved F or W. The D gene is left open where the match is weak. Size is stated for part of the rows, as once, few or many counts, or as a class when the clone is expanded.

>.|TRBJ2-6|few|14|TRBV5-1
TGCGCCAGCAGCTTGGTCACGGGGGCCAACGTCCTGACTTTC
CASSLVTGANVLTF
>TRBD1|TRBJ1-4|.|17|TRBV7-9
TGTGCCAGCAGCCCCCGCTTAGGACAGGGGGCGCGTGAAAAACTGTTTTTT
CASSPRLGQGAREKLFF
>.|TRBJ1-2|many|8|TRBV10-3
TGTGCCATCAGAAACTACACCTTC
CAIRNYTF
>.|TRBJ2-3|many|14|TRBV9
TGTGCCAGCAGCGTAGATGAGGGAGCAGGCACGCAGTATTTT
CASSVDEGAGTQYF
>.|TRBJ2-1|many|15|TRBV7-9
TGTGCCAGCAGCTTAGATGGACTTCGATGGTATGAGCAGTTCTTC
CASSLDGLRWYEQFF
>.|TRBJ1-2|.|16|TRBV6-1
TGTGCCAGCAGCCTCTCACCTATCGGCTTGGACTATGGCTACACCTTC
CASSLSPIGLDYGYTF
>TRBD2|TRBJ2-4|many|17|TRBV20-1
TGCAGTGCTAGTTTAGCGGGAGGGGTTCTAGCCAAAAACATTCAGTACTTC
CSASLAGGVLAKNIQYF
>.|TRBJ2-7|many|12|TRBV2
TGTGCCAGCAGACCACCCAAGGACGAGCAGTACTTC
CASRPPKDEQYF
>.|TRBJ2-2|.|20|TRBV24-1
TGTGCCACCAGTGATTTGCCGCCGGACAAGGCCCCTATTAACACCGGGGAGCTGTTTTTT
CATSDLPPDKAPINTGELFF
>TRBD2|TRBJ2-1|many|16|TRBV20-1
TGCAGTGCACGGACTAGCGGACACCTATCCTACAATGAGCAGTTCTTC
CSARTSGHLSYNEQFF
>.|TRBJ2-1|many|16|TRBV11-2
TGTGCCAGCAGCTTGATTAGCGCCAGCTCCTACAATGAGCAGTTCTTC
CASSLISASSYNEQFF
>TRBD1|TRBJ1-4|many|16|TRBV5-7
TGTGCCAGCAGCTCGGTAGGGACAGGTCAAAATGAAAAACTGTTTTTT
CASSSVGTGQNEKLFF
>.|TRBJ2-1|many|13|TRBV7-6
TGTGCCAGCAGTGGGAACTCCTACAATGAGCAGTTCTTC
CASSGNSYNEQFF
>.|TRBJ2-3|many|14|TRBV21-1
TGTGCCAGCAGCAAAGCGGGAAGCACAGATACGCAGTATTTT
CASSKAGSTDTQYF
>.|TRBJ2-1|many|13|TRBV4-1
TGCGCCAGCAGCCAAGATCATGGGGGAAATCAGTTCTTC
CASSQDHGGNQFF
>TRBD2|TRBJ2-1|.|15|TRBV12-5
TGTGCTAGTGGTGATCTAGCGGGAGTCCCCAGTGAGCAGTTCTTC
CASGDLAGVPSEQFF
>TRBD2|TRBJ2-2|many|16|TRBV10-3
TGTGCCATCAGTGAGTCGAATAGCGGGAGCACCGGGGAGCTGTTTTTT
CAISESNSGSTGELFF
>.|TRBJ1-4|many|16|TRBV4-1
TGCGCCAGCAGCCAAGATATAGGACAGTCTAATGAAAAACTGTTTTTT
CASSQDIGQSNEKLFF
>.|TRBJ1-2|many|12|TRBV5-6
TGTGCCTTCCAACAGGGCTACTATGGCTACACCTTC
CAFQQGYYGYTF
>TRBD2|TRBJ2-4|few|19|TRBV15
TGTGCCACCAGCAGAGCCGTCCTAGCGGGAGATTCGGGCAAAAACATTCAGTACTTC
CATSRAVLAGDSGKNIQYF
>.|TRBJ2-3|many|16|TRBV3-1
TGTGCCAGCAGCAACATATGGTCCACTAGCACAGATACGCAGTATTTT
CASSNIWSTSTDTQYF
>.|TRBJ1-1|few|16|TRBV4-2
TGTGCCAGCAGCCAAGAGGAGACGGGCGCAGACACTGAAGCTTTCTTT
CASSQEETGADTEAFF
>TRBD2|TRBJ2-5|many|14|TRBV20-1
TGCAGTGCCGCTCTACTAGCGGGAGGAGAGACCCAGTACTTC
CSAALLAGGETQYF
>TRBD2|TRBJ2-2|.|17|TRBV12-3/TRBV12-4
TGTGCCAGCAGTTTCCGAGCGGGAGGGATCTGGGGCGGGGAGCTGTTTTTT
CASSFRAGGIWGGELFF
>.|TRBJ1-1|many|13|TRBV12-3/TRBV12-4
TGTGCCAGCAGTTTAGCGGGACGGGGTGAAGCTTTCTTT
CASSLAGRGEAFF
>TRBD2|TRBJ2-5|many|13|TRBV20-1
TGCAGTGTCCCGGGACTAGCAGGAGAGACCCAGTACTTC
CSVPGLAGETQYF
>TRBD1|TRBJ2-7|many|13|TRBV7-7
TGTGCTAGCAGCTTAGGTGACAGGGCCGAGCAGTACTTC
CASSLGDRAEQYF
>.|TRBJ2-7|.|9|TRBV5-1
TGCGCCAGCAGCTTCGTCACCCACTTC
CASSFVTHF
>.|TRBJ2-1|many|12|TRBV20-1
TGCAGTGCTATAGGAGGTGGAGGTGAGCAGTTCTTC
CSAIGGGGEQFF
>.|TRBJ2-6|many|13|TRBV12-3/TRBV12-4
TGTGCCAGCAGGTCCACTGGGGCCAACGTCCTGACTTTC
CASRSTGANVLTF
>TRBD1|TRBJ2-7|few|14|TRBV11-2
TGTGCCAGCAGCTTCGACAGGGGACCCTACGAGCAGTACTTC
CASSFDRGPYEQYF
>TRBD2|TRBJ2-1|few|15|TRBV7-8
TGTGCCAGCAGCTTAACAAGCGGGAGTCTGGATGAGCAGTTCTTC
CASSLTSGSLDEQFF
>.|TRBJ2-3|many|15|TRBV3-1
TGTGCCAGCAAGGGCGGGGACAGCCCAACAGATACGCAGTATTTT
CASKGGDSPTDTQYF
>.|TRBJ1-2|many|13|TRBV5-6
TGTGCCAGCAGCCGACAGGACCGCTATGGCTACACCTTC
CASSRQDRYGYTF
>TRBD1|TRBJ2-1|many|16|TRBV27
TGTGCCAGCAGTCCCTATTCCGGGACAGGGGGCAATGAGCAGTTCTTC
CASSPYSGTGGNEQFF
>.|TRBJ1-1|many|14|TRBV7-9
TGTGCCAGCAGGGACAGCACACGGGGGACTGAAGCTTTCTTT
CASRDSTRGTEAFF
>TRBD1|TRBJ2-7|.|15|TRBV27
TGTGCCAGCAGTTTGACAGGGTCGAGCTCCTACGAGCAGTACTTC
CASSLTGSSSYEQYF
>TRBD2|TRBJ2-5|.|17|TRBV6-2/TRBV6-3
TGTGCCAGCAGTTACTCGATTGGGGCTAGCGGCCAAGAGACCCAGTACTTC
CASSYSIGASGQETQYF
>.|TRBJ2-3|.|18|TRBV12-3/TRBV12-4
TGTACCAGCTGTTTAGGAGGGAGGCCCTTACCGAGCACAGATACGCAGTATTTT
CTSCLGGRPLPSTDTQYF
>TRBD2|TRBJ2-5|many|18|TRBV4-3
TGCGCCAGCAGCCAAGATTTATTGGGGGGGGTGATTCAAGAGACCCAGTACTTC
CASSQDLLGGVIQETQYF
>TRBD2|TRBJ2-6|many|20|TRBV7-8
TGTGCCAGCAGCACAACGGGACTAGCCCAAACCCGGGCTGGGGCCAACGTCCTGACTTTC
CASSTTGLAQTRAGANVLTF
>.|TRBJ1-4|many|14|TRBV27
TGTGCCAGCAGTCGGGGCAGAAGTAATGAAAAACTGTTTTTT
CASSRGRSNEKLFF
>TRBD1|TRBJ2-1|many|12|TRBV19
TGTGCCAGTGGGACAGGGAGTTATGAGCAGTTCTTC
CASGTGSYEQFF
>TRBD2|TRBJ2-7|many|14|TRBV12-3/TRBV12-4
TGTGCCAGCAGCTTTTCCATAGCGGGGGGGGAGCAGTACTTC
CASSFSIAGGEQYF
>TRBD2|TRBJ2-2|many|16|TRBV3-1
TGTGCCAGCAGCCCTCATAGCGGGGCGAACACCGGGGAGCTGTTTTTT
CASSPHSGANTGELFF
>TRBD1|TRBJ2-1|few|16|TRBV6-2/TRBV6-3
TGTGCCAGTGCGGACAGGGGGGCAACCTACCACAATGAGCAGTTCTTC
CASADRGATYHNEQFF
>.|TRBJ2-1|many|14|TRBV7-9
TGTGCCAGCAGCTTAGTCTCTGACGGCAATGAGCAGTTCTTC
CASSLVSDGNEQFF
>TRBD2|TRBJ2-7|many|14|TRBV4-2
TGTGCCAGCAGCCAAGTAGCGGGCGCCTACGAGCAGTACTTC
CASSQVAGAYEQYF
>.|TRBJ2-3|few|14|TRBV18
TGTGCCAGCTCCGTAGCGGCAAGCACAGATACGCAGTATTTT
CASSVAASTDTQYF
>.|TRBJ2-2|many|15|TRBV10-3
TGTGCCATCAGTATGAACAGGGCCAACACCGGGGAGCTGTTTTTT
CAISMNRANTGELFF
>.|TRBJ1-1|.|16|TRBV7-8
TGTGCCAGCAGCGTGTGGTCGGGGGGCGTGAACACTGAAGCTTTCTTT
CASSVWSGGVNTEAFF
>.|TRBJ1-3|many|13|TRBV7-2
TGTGCCAGCAGCTTAGATCCGGAAGACACCATATATTTT
CASSLDPEDTIYF
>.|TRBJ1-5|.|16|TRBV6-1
TGTGCCAGCAGTGAAGTCCGACGGGCTGGGCGTCAGCCCCAGCATTTT
CASSEVRRAGRQPQHF
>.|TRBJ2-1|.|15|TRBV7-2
TGTGCCAGCAGCTTAGTAGAACCGGGATACAATGAGCAGTTCTTC
CASSLVEPGYNEQFF
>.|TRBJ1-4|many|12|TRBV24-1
TGTGCCACCAGTGATTTTGGAGAAAAACTGTTTTTT
CATSDFGEKLFF
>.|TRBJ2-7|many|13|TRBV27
TGTGCCAGTTCACGTCTGGGGCTGAACGAGCAGTACTTC
CASSRLGLNEQYF
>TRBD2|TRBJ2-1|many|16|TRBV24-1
TGTGCCACCAGTGATTTGAGCGGGAGCAAGGGGAATGAGCAGTTCTTC
CATSDLSGSKGNEQFF
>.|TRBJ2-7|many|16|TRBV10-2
TGCGCCAGCAGTGAGGGGCCCTGGGGCTCCAGCTACGAGCAGTACTTC
CASSEGPWGSSYEQYF
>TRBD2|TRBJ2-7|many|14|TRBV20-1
TGCAGTGCCGTCGGGACTAGCGGTCCCTACGAGCAGTACTTC
CSAVGTSGPYEQYF